This T cell receptor beta chain came from a study of T cells expressing NK-cell markers. Reanalyzing the 5' RACE reads, TCRdb keeps one entry per CDR3 protein, without DNA. The sample data list 350,000 to 400,000 distinct CDR3 sequences. Findings of the study overall: NKG2C+ dominant clonotypes from 5 to 7 donors made up roughly 1.0-8% of CD8+ T cells. Evidence did not settle whether expanded NKG2C+ T cell clones targeted HCMV.

This CDR3 comprises 14 residues. A note on this clonotype: Its antigen is not known.

This chain joins TRBV12-3 or TRBV12-4 and TRBJ2-5; TCRdb lists TRBD2, though no DNA is available to test this call. This sequence was found in a woman aged 45-60 years in good health. Sequences were obtained from blood T cells: a sorted CD56 or NKG2C T cell subset, CD4+ or CD8+ T cells, or bulk PBMC T cells (not recorded which). CDR3 residues: CASTQRGLQETQYF.